A selection of T cell receptor beta chains follows, all from one sample in a study of blood T cell repertoires in COVID-19. Sequencing was performed with immunoSEQ multiplex PCR; in TCRdb, only in-frame clones are kept and a portion is missing. The table lists about 99,000 clones, approximately 90% of them singletons. Sequencing used peripheral blood. The receptors stem from a woman aged 80 or older in a cohort sampled during active COVID-19. Each CDR3 is given with its conserved first and last residue. Each record gives: J gene, V gene, D gene, clone size, CDR3 protein, CDR3 DNA. D genes are given only for firm matches. Only some rows state a clone size, as once, few, many or a class for expanded clones.

>TRBJ2-2|TRBV2|TRBD1|.
CASIIQGGVDTGELFF
TGTGCCAGCATTATACAGGGGGGCGTTGACACCGGGGAGCTGTTTTTT
>TRBJ2-7|TRBV15|.|.
CATRTSSSYEQYF
TGTGCCACCAGGACTAGTTCCTCCTACGAGCAGTACTTC
>TRBJ2-7|TRBV4-2|.|.
CASSQATTDPEQYF
TGTGCCAGCAGCCAAGCAACGACAGACCCCGAGCAGTACTTC
>TRBJ2-5|TRBV29-1|TRBD2|.
CSVVIAGETQYF
TGCAGCGTTGTAATAGCGGGGGAGACCCAGTACTTC
>TRBJ2-1|TRBV5-6|TRBD2|.
CASSLFLAGGRNEQFF
TGTGCCAGCAGCTTGTTCCTAGCGGGGGGGAGGAATGAGCAGTTCTTC
>TRBJ1-6|TRBV27|TRBD1|.
CASSLATGVGNSPLHF
TGTGCCAGCAGTTTAGCTACAGGGGTTGGTAATTCACCCCTCCACTTT
>TRBJ1-1|TRBV29-1|.|.
CSVERTRDLNTEAFF
TGCAGCGTCGAAAGAACCAGGGACTTGAACACTGAAGCTTTCTTT
>TRBJ2-7|TRBV19|TRBD1|once
CASSPQGAFYEQYF
TGTGCCAGTAGTCCCCAGGGGGCCTTTTACGAGCAGTACTTC
>TRBJ2-7|TRBV5-1|TRBD2|few
CASSILAARGGLREQYF
TGCGCCAGCAGCATACTCGCCGCGCGGGGGGGACTTAGGGAGCAGTACTTC
>TRBJ2-7|TRBV2|.|.
CASIGSSYEQYF
TGTGCCAGCATCGGGAGCTCCTACGAGCAGTACTTC
>TRBJ1-1|TRBV2|.|.
CASRTHMNTEAFF
TGTGCCAGCAGGACACATATGAACACTGAAGCTTTCTTT
>TRBJ1-4|TRBV6-5|.|.
CASSYLGGALNEKLFF
TGTGCCAGCAGTTACCTGGGAGGGGCTTTAAATGAAAAACTGTTTTTT
>TRBJ1-5|TRBV19|.|.
CASSPPQFAYSNQPQHF
TGTGCCAGTAGTCCCCCACAGTTTGCTTATAGCAATCAGCCCCAGCATTTT
>TRBJ2-7|TRBV7-9|TRBD1|.
CASSLSGTGPHEQYF
TGTGCCAGCAGCTTGTCCGGGACAGGGCCCCACGAGCAGTACTTC
>TRBJ2-1|TRBV3-1/TRBV3-2|TRBD2|.
CASSARGGSSYNEQFF
TGTGCCAGCAGCGCACGCGGGGGGAGCTCCTACAATGAGCAGTTCTTC
>TRBJ2-7|TRBV19|TRBD1|.
CASTFDRGGTYEQYF
TGTGCCAGTACCTTTGACAGGGGGGGGACCTACGAGCAGTACTTC
>TRBJ1-2|TRBV9|.|.
CASSVETGYGYTF
TGTGCCAGCAGCGTAGAGACAGGCTATGGCTACACCTTC
>TRBJ2-7|TRBV4-1|.|.
CASSQILLEDYEQYF
TGCGCCAGCAGCCAAATACTCCTAGAGGACTACGAGCAGTACTTC
>TRBJ1-6|TRBV3-1/TRBV3-2|TRBD1|once
CASSPDRGGSPLHF
TGTGCCAGCAGCCCGGACAGGGGCGGTTCACCCCTCCACTTT
>TRBJ2-3|TRBV21-1|.|.
CASSNRTSTDTQYF
TGTGCCAGCAGCAACAGGACTAGCACAGATACGCAGTATTTT
>TRBJ2-7|TRBV6-5|TRBD1|.
CASTPSPGQSYEQYF
TGTGCCAGCACCCCCTCCCCGGGACAGAGCTACGAGCAGTACTTC
>TRBJ1-2|TRBV11-1|TRBD1|.
CASSRTGVGYTF
TGTGCCAGCAGCCGGACAGGGGTTGGCTACACCTTC